The rows below give T cell receptor beta chains drawn from one sample of a study of T cell responses to AZD1222 COVID-19 vaccine. This table comes from immunoSEQ multiplex PCR, and its TCRdb copy is limited to in-frame clones, with some not included. This repertoire shows about 100,000 clones, almost 85% found once; its top ten account for over 15%. Sequenced material: peripheral blood, taken on day 0 of AZD1222 vaccination. These receptors came from an adult in good health. Each CDR3 is given with its conserved first and last residue. A D gene is named only where the DNA matches it firmly. Not every row has a clone size; where given, it reads once, few, many or a size class.

size,D,J,V,DNA,CDR3
.,.,TRBJ2-2,TRBV7-9,TGTGCCAGCAGCCCCCCGGGCAACCTTAACACCGGGGAGCTGTTTTTT,CASSPPGNLNTGELFF
few,.,TRBJ2-6,TRBV9,TGTGCCAGCAGCGTAGAAACCTCTGGGGCCAACGTCCTGACTTTC,CASSVETSGANVLTF
.,.,TRBJ2-7,TRBV6-5,TGTGCCAGCAGTAGAGAGGGGGATCCGTCCGAGCAGTACTTC,CASSREGDPSEQYF
.,.,TRBJ1-1,TRBV5-8,TGTGCCAGCCGATCCTTTCCCGGGTTAATCAACACTGAAGCTTTCTTT,CASRSFPGLINTEAFF
.,TRBD1,TRBJ1-4,TRBV18,TGTGCCAGCTCACAGGGACAGGGAGATAATGAAAAACTGTTTTTT,CASSQGQGDNEKLFF
.,TRBD2,TRBJ2-2,TRBV7-2,TGTGCCAGCAGCTTAGGGGCGGGAGTACCCGGGGAGCTGTTTTTT,CASSLGAGVPGELFF
.,.,TRBJ1-5,TRBV5-6,TGTGCCAGCAGCATCTACAGTTATAGCAATCAGCCCCAGCATTTT,CASSIYSYSNQPQHF
.,TRBD1,TRBJ1-3,TRBV7-7,TGTGCCAGCAGCGCCTCCGGGACAGGCTCTGGAAACACCATATATTTT,CASSASGTGSGNTIYF
.,.,TRBJ1-1,TRBV4-3,TGCGCCAGCAGCCAAGTAAGGCTCACTGAAGCTTTCTTT,CASSQVRLTEAFF
.,.,TRBJ2-7,TRBV19,TGTGCCAGTAGTATTTGGGGCAGGACCTACGAGCAGTACTTC,CASSIWGRTYEQYF
.,TRBD2,TRBJ2-3,TRBV29-1,TGCAGCGCCGGACTGGGAGCGGGGGGACGCACAGATACGCAGTATTTT,CSAGLGAGGRTDTQYF
once,.,TRBJ1-5,TRBV6-5,TGTGCCAGCCGCCCGGCAGGGGCCGGTCAGCCCCAGCATTTT,CASRPAGAGQPQHF
.,.,TRBJ2-5,TRBV15,TGTGCCACCAGCAGACATCCCCGGGAGAAACAAGAGACCCAGTACTTC,CATSRHPREKQETQYF
.,.,TRBJ2-7,TRBV7-2,TGTGCCAGCAGCTCACAGGTATTATCCTACGAGCAGTACTTC,CASSSQVLSYEQYF
.,.,TRBJ2-7,TRBV27,TGTGCCAGCAGTCCTCGCCGGCTCCCGGACGAGCAGTACTTC,CASSPRRLPDEQYF
.,.,TRBJ1-4,TRBV4-1,TGCGCCAGCAGCCAAAAGAGGGGGGGAATTCTAAAACTGTTTTTT,CASSQKRGGILKLFF
.,TRBD1,TRBJ2-5,TRBV5-6,TGTGCCAGCAATTGGGGACAGGTCCTACAGCCCCAGTACTTC,CASNWGQVLQPQYF
.,TRBD1,TRBJ2-7,TRBV28,TGTGCCAGCACCGCGGACAGGGGGCGAAGCGAGCAGTACTTC,CASTADRGRSEQYF
.,.,TRBJ1-1,TRBV5-1,TGCGCCAGCAGTCCGAACCTACAGGCAAACACTGAAGCTTTCTTT,CASSPNLQANTEAFF
once,TRBD1,TRBJ1-1,TRBV11-2,TGTGCCAGCAGCTCAGACAGGGGGCACACTGAAGCTTTCTTT,CASSSDRGHTEAFF
.,TRBD2,TRBJ2-5,TRBV7-2,TGTGCCAGCAGCCCCGGACTAGCTCAAGAGACCCAGTACTTC,CASSPGLAQETQYF
.,TRBD1,TRBJ1-2,TRBV28,TGTGCCAGCAGTTTCCGGGACAGAGGCTATGGCTACACCTTC,CASSFRDRGYGYTF
.,.,TRBJ1-1,TRBV16,TGTGCCAGCAGCCTACAGGTTGAAGCTTTCTTT,CASSLQVEAFF
.,TRBD2,TRBJ2-3,TRBV7-9,TGTGCCAGCAGCCCCTCGTCTAGCGGGGGAACAGATACGCAGTATTTT,CASSPSSSGGTDTQYF
.,.,TRBJ2-1,TRBV4-3,TGCGCCAGCAGCCAAGTATCCGGTAATGAGCAGTTCTTC,CASSQVSGNEQFF
.,TRBD1,TRBJ1-1,TRBV18,TGTGCCAGCTCTTCCCGACAGGGTGCCAACACTGAAGCTTTCTTT,CASSSRQGANTEAFF
.,.,TRBJ1-5,TRBV2,TGTGCCAGCACTAAACGGGATAGCAATCAGCCCCAGCATTTT,CASTKRDSNQPQHF
once,TRBD2,TRBJ2-3,TRBV5-4,TGTGCCAGCAGCATCGCTAGCGGGGGGGCTCTACGTAGCACAGATACGCAGTATTTT,CASSIASGGALRSTDTQYF
few,.,TRBJ1-2,TRBV24-1,TGTGCCACCAGTGACCATGTTGGGAGTGGCTACACCTTC,CATSDHVGSGYTF
.,TRBD2,TRBJ2-1,TRBV5-4,TGTGCCACCCACGGGACTAGCGGGGGGGCAACCTACAATGAGCAGTTCTTC,CATHGTSGGATYNEQFF
once,TRBD1,TRBJ2-1,TRBV5-8,TGTGCCAGCAGCTCGGGGACAGGGTCCAACAATGAGCAGTTCTTC,CASSSGTGSNNEQFF
.,TRBD2,TRBJ2-7,TRBV19,TGTGCCAGTAGTAACGGACTAGCGGGAGCCAGGGAGCAGTACTTC,CASSNGLAGAREQYF
.,TRBD1,TRBJ1-2,TRBV3-1/TRBV3-2,TGTGCCAGCAGCTTCGACAGGGGTTATGGCTACACCTTC,CASSFDRGYGYTF
.,TRBD1,TRBJ2-5,TRBV9,TGTGCCAGCAGCGCCTTTACAGGGGGCCGGGAGACCCAGTACTTC,CASSAFTGGRETQYF
.,TRBD1,TRBJ1-6,TRBV7-2,TGTGCCAGCAGCATGGGACAGGGGGGAAATTCACCCCTCCACTTT,CASSMGQGGNSPLHF
.,.,TRBJ1-2,TRBV19,TGTGCCAGTAGTCTGCAAACCCTCCGGTCAGGGTTGGCTGGCTACACCTTC,CASSLQTLRSGLAGYTF
.,.,TRBJ2-7,TRBV28,TGTGCCAGCAGTTCGGGACCACTCTACGAGCAGTACTTC,CASSSGPLYEQYF
.,.,TRBJ1-1,TRBV5-1,TGCGCCAGCAGCCCAATCCGAGTGAACACTGAAGCTTTCTTT,CASSPIRVNTEAFF
.,.,TRBJ1-2,TRBV28,TGTGCCAGCAGCGGGACCTATGGCTACACCTTC,CASSGTYGYTF
.,TRBD1,TRBJ1-5,TRBV15,TGTGCCACCAGCAGGAGGGACAGGGGGCAAGGGAATCAGCCCCAGCATTTT,CATSRRDRGQGNQPQHF
.,.,TRBJ1-1,TRBV6-5,TGTGCCAGCAGTTACAGGGCGGGGTACACTGAAGCTTTCTTT,CASSYRAGYTEAFF
few,.,TRBJ1-2,TRBV29-1,TGCAGCGTCGGTAGTCCGAACTATGGCTACACCTTC,CSVGSPNYGYTF
.,.,TRBJ2-5,TRBV24-1,TGTGCCACCGGCCCCAGGACCTCGGAGACCCAGTACTTC,CATGPRTSETQYF
.,TRBD2,TRBJ2-3,TRBV14,TGTGCCAGCAGCCCGGGGGGGCGGAGGGGCCCAGATACGCAGTATTTT,CASSPGGRRGPDTQYF
.,.,TRBJ2-3,TRBV7-2,TGTGCCAGCAGCTTGGGGAGTCTCACAGATACGCAGTATTTT,CASSLGSLTDTQYF
.,.,TRBJ1-5,TRBV6-2/TRBV6-3,TGTGCCAGCAGTTACCCGGGGCGGGGAGGCAGATCGGGACAGCCCCAGCATTTT,CASSYPGRGGRSGQPQHF
.,.,TRBJ1-5,TRBV11-1,TGTGCCAGCAGCTTAGGATTGAATCAGCCCCAGCATTTT,CASSLGLNQPQHF
once,.,TRBJ2-1,TRBV24-1,TGTGCCACCAGTCCCATTGGGCCGTTGGATGAGCAGTTCTTC,CATSPIGPLDEQFF